The clone carrying this TCR beta chain was seen more than once but under ten times. The length of the CDR3 is 17 residues. The J segment lost 2 bases and the V segment lost 1 base, leaving 3 bases of the junction unmatched. Germline CDR1 SGHTA, CDR2 FQGNSA. A second PCR, run for roughly 7 to 11 cycles, used a sample-barcoded 5' primer plus a J-beta primer mix. Each cDNA molecule was tagged by a template-switch adaptor that had 12 random nucleotides. TCRdb re-derived calls from the 5' RACE reads in MiXCR, one entry per CDR3 protein. Here the sample spans about a million distinct CDR3 sequences, approximately 49% being singletons. This sample was taken from a study of blood T cells in healthy people across ages. Total RNA, at least 5 micrograms per sample, was extracted from PBMCs.

V gene TRBV7-2 combines with J gene TRBJ2-3; TRBD2 aligns across 13 bases. The clonotype originates from a man in his thirties or forties in good health. Material: blood. CDR3 amino acids: CASSLVGLAGVTDTQYF. The CDR3 region has the DNA TGTGCCAGCAGCTTAGTAGGACTAGCGGGGGTCACAGATACGCAGTATTTT.